Following are 32 T cell receptor beta chains from one sample sequenced in a study of control samples from healthy donors and cancer patients. Libraries were prepared by immunoSEQ multiplex PCR; TCRdb keeps only in-frame clonotypes and omits some of them. The sample carries under 150,000 clones, 93% recorded once. Sequenced sample: blood. The receptors were gathered from a man under 40 in good health.

This clone was detected once. The rearrangement joins TRBV19 to TRBJ2-1; D not certain. The CDR3 has 11 amino acids. Germline V gives CDR1 LNHDA, CDR2 SQIVND (reference sequence). Trimming shortened V by 9 bases and J by 7 bases, and 10 bases separated the two germline ends. The CDR3 spells CASRSSNEQFF. Written as DNA, the CDR3 is TGTGCCAGCCGTTCCTCGAATGAGCAGTTCTTC.

The gene calls are TRBV7-9 and TRBJ1-1; TRBD1 matches 7 bases. The CDR3 sequence is 15 residues long. Germline trimming cut 5 bases from V and 0 bases from J; bases unmatched to any gene: 6. Germline V CDR1 and CDR2: SEHNR, FQNEAQ (reference sequence). CDR3 DNA: TGTGCCAGCAGCCCGCTGGGACAGCTGAACACTGAAGCTTTCTTT. Its translation: CASSPLGQLNTEAFF.

This rearrangement joins TRBV2 to TRBJ1-2; no firm D call. CDR1 is SNHLY and CDR2 is FYNNEI in the germline V gene. V lost 4 bases, J lost 0 bases, and 6 bases lay in between. This CDR3 is 13 amino acids long. CDR3 DNA sequence: TGTGCCAGCAGTGGAATAGCTAACTATGGCTACACCTTC. It codes for CASSGIANYGYTF.

The rearrangement links TRBV6-2 or TRBV6-3 to TRBJ2-5; no definite D call. The CDR3 has 12 amino acids. V was pared by 2 bases and J by 5 bases, with 6 bases between. Germline V gene sequence: CDR1 MNHEY, CDR2 SVGEGT. CDR3 in amino acids: CASSYPAETQYF. For the CDR3, the DNA is TGTGCCAGCAGTTACCCGGCGGAGACCCAGTACTTC.

This chain links TRBV6-5 with TRBJ1-5, with D maybe TRBD1 (5 bases). Germline CDR1 MNHEY, CDR2 SVGAGI. V was pared by 5 bases and J by 4 bases, with 12 bases between. CDR3 length: 14 residues. The DNA of the CDR3 is TGTGCCAGCAGTCGGGGCCACTCAAATCAGCCCCAGCATTTT. Translation: CASSRGHSNQPQHF.

V usage is TRBV11-2 and J usage is TRBJ1-2; possibly TRBD1 for D (5 bases). This CDR3 spans 15 amino acids. The V end was cut by 5 bases, the J end by 4 bases, with 17 bases between. The V gene's germline CDR1 is SGHAT and CDR2 FQNNGV. This chain's CDR3 is CASSAGGTAIYGYTF. Here the CDR3 DNA reads TGTGCCAGCAGCGCCGGGGGGACTGCAATCTATGGCTACACCTTC.

The CDR3 loop is CASSLRGGEYGYTF. CDR3 coding DNA: TGTGCCAGCAGTCTGCGTGGGGGAGAGTATGGCTACACCTTC. The chain joins TRBV27 to TRBJ1-2; D possibly corresponds to TRBD1 (5 bases). The V end was cut by 5 bases, the J end by 5 bases, with 15 bases between. Germline-derived CDR1 and CDR2 are MNHEY and SMNVEV (reference sequence). The CDR3 loop spans 14 amino acids.

The rearrangement joins TRBV14 to TRBJ1-1; TRBD1 agrees at 7 bases. From germline, CDR1 is SGHDN and CDR2 FVKESK. V was pared by 5 bases and J by 5 bases, with 8 bases of the junction left unmatched. The CDR3 is made up of 14 amino acids. The CDR3 is CASSVVPGGTEAFF. CDR3 in DNA: TGTGCCAGCAGCGTCGTACCAGGGGGAACTGAAGCTTTCTTT.

This rearrangement joins TRBV25-1 to TRBJ1-1, with 7 bases lining up with TRBD1. Germline values: CDR1 MGHDK, CDR2 SYGVNS. The CDR3 covers 13 residues. The trim removed 7 bases at V and 4 bases at J, leaving 6 bases unmatched. In DNA form, the CDR3 reads TGTGCCAGCAAACAGGGGATGGGCACTGAAGCTTTCTTT. Its protein is CASKQGMGTEAFF.

In the case of this clone: Other DNA sequences in the same sample also yield this CDR3. The V and J genes are TRBV28 and TRBJ1-5; D gene ambiguous. In germline, CDR1 is MDHEN, CDR2 SYDVKM. Trimming cost V 3 bases and J 0 bases, with 12 bases left between them. The CDR3 spans 16 residues. The CDR3 spells CASSFTQFFSNQPQHF. Written as DNA, the CDR3 is TGTGCCAGCAGTTTTACCCAGTTCTTTAGCAATCAGCCCCAGCATTTT.

This clone was recorded only once. V and J are TRBV5-6 and TRBJ2-5, with 11 bases that match TRBD2. The V and J ends lost 7 bases and 5 bases, in that order; junction bases with no gene match: 4. The CDR3 loop spans 13 amino acids. In germline, CDR1 is SGHDT, CDR2 YYEEEE. The CDR3 DNA follows: TGTGCCAGCTCTAGCGGGGGGCGGGAGACCCAGTACTTC. It codes for CASSSGGRETQYF.

The chain carries TRBV10-2 and TRBJ1-2; D not certain. The CDR3 length is 13 residues. Trimming took 2 bases from V and 9 from J, leaving 13 bases between them. CDR1 is WSHSY and CDR2 is SAAADI in the germline V gene. In DNA form, the CDR3 reads TGCGCCAGCAGTGAGGAGCAGTTAAGGAGCTACACCTTC. Protein: CASSEEQLRSYTF.

V and J are TRBV27 and TRBJ2-5; D possibly corresponds to TRBD2 (6 bases). Germline assignment: CDR1 MNHEY and CDR2 SMNVEV (reference sequence). The CDR3 contains 14 residues. V was pared by 6 bases and J by 7 bases, with 18 bases between. DNA of the CDR3: TGTGCCAGCAGCCTCGGGGGTCGGGGTGGGACCCAGTACTTC. It translates to CASSLGGRGGTQYF.

This rearrangement joins TRBV18 to TRBJ2-2; 8 bases line up with TRBD1. V dropped 6 bases and J dropped 4; count of bases not matched to a gene: 4. The CDR3 loop spans 14 amino acids. Germline V lookup: CDR1 KGHSH, CDR2 LQKENI. The chain's CDR3 is CASSHDRGTGELFF. CDR3 bases: TGTGCCAGCTCGCACGACAGGGGCACCGGGGAGCTGTTTTTT.

The V call is TRBV5-1, the J call TRBJ2-5; unclear D gene. The CDR3 is 15 residues long. The germline V gene has CDR1 SGHRS and CDR2 YFSETQ. Deletions cut 0 bases from V and 1 base from J, with 10 bases between. CDR3 sequence reads: CASSLAVTVQETQYF. CDR3 sequence (DNA): TGCGCCAGCAGCTTGGCAGTCACGGTCCAAGAGACCCAGTACTTC.

J is TRBJ1-1 and V is TRBV6-1; D uncertain. Between the trimmed V and J ends, which lost 4 bases and 2 bases, there was a span of 17 bases. This CDR3 has 16 amino acids. Germline V gene data show CDR1 as MNHNS and CDR2 as SASEGT. The DNA of the CDR3 is TGTGCCAGCAGTGCGCATCCCGGGCCGGATAACACTGAAGCTTTCTTT. Protein sequence: CASSAHPGPDNTEAFF.

Of note for this clone: The same CDR3 can be traced to other DNA sequences in this sample. V usage is TRBV5-1 and J usage is TRBJ2-5, with 9 bases aligning to TRBD2. Trimming cost V 2 bases and J 5 bases; bases outside gene matches: 10. In germline, CDR1 is SGHRS, CDR2 YFSETQ. The CDR3 has 16 amino acids. Here the CDR3 reads CASSLGGGGAKETQYF. Here the CDR3 DNA reads TGCGCCAGCAGCTTAGGTGGCGGGGGGGCTAAGGAGACCCAGTACTTC. The full variable domain, rest sourced from reference TRBV5-1 and TRBJ2-5, is KAGVTQTPRYLIKTRGQQVTLSCSPISGHRSVSWYQQTPGQGLQFLFEYFSETQRNKGNFPGRFSGRQFSNSRSEMNVSTLELGDSALYLCASSLGGGGAKETQYFGPGTRLLVL.

The gene calls are TRBV5-8 and TRBJ1-2; D not resolved. The CDR3 loop spans 16 amino acids. Germline V CDR1 and CDR2: SGHTS, YDEGEE. Deletions cut 3 bases from V and 6 bases from J, with 21 bases between. CDR3 amino acids: CASSSIYRNKRDGYTF. The CDR3 coding sequence is TGTGCCAGCAGCTCGATCTACAGAAATAAAAGAGATGGCTACACCTTC.

The chain links TRBV2 to TRBJ1-1; the D gene is possibly TRBD1 (6 bases). The V and J ends lost 0 bases and 5 bases respectively, with 13 bases between them. The CDR3 is 15 amino acids. Germline CDR1 reads SNHLY; CDR2 reads FYNNEI. The CDR3 here is CASSEALGGLTEAFF. In DNA, the CDR3 is TGTGCCAGCAGTGAAGCGCTTGGGGGGCTGACTGAAGCTTTCTTT.

The genes are TRBV4-1 and TRBJ2-5; possibly TRBD1 for D (7 bases). CDR1 is MGHRA and CDR2 is YSYEKL in the germline V gene. Trimming removed 4 bases at V and 5 bases at J, with 23 bases between. This CDR3 contains 17 residues. CDR3 in DNA: TGCGCCAGCAGCCCGAGTGGAGGAGGGGGCATCGGGGAGACCCAGTACTTC. Translated: CASSPSGGGGIGETQYF.

On this clone: This CDR3 is also generated by other DNA sequences in the sample. The chain has TRBV5-1 and TRBJ1-2; D might be TRBD1 (5 bases). The CDR3 length is 11 residues. Per germline, CDR1 SGHRS and CDR2 YFSETQ. Trimming left V 4 bases short and J 5 bases short, with 6 bases between. The CDR3 sequence: CASSQGYGYTF. The CDR3, as DNA: TGCGCCAGCAGCCAGGGTTATGGCTACACCTTC.

Concerning this clone itself: The identical CDR3 is also encoded by other nucleotide sequences in the sample. V is TRBV5-1 and J is TRBJ1-1; no clear D. In germline, CDR1 is SGHRS, CDR2 YFSETQ. V lost 0 bases, J lost 1 base, and 4 bases lay in between. The CDR3 consists of 13 residues. CDR3 sequence reads: CASSLGRNTEAFF. The CDR3 nucleotides are TGCGCCAGCAGCTTGGGTAGGAACACTGAAGCTTTCTTT.

The chain recombines TRBV28 with TRBJ1-5; D gene ambiguous. V was pared by 8 bases and J by 7 bases, with 15 bases between. The CDR3 extends over 13 amino acids. Germline CDR1 and CDR2: MDHEN and SYDVKM. CDR3: CASQSQPLQPQHF. CDR3 in DNA: TGTGCCAGCCAGAGTCAACCCCTGCAGCCCCAGCATTTT. Complete variable domain (other parts from reference TRBV28 and TRBJ1-5): DVKVTQSSRYLVKRTGEKVFLECVQDMDHENMFWYRQDPGLGLRLIYFSYDVKMKEKGDIPEGYSVSREKKERFSLILESASTNQTSMYLCASQSQPLQPQHFGDGTRLSIL.

This rearrangement joins TRBV5-1 to TRBJ2-7; TRBD1 matches at 10 bases. CDR1 is SGHRS, CDR2 YFSETQ, per germline. V lost 4 bases and J lost 2; bases outside the gene matches: 9. This CDR3 is built from 16 residues. The CDR3 protein is CASSHTTGGGPYEQYF. The CDR3 DNA is TGCGCCAGCAGCCACACGACAGGGGGCGGCCCCTACGAGCAGTACTTC.

The chain recombines TRBV6-5 with TRBJ1-2; D unclear. CDR3 length: 10 amino acids. Germline V gives CDR1 MNHEY, CDR2 SVGAGI. Trimming left V 7 bases short and J 12 bases short, with 12 bases between. The CDR3, as DNA: TGTGCCAGCAAGGAGGTATCCCACACCTTC. It codes for CASKEVSHTF.

This clone showed up just once. The rearrangement uses TRBV14 and TRBJ2-3; a weak D match, TRBD2 (7 bases). CDR3 length: 14 residues. Germline loops: CDR1 SGHDN, CDR2 FVKESK. The V and J ends lost 4 bases and 4 bases respectively, with 12 bases between them. The CDR3 is CASSRGGFPDTQYF. Here the CDR3 DNA reads TGTGCCAGCAGCCGGGGGGGCTTCCCAGATACGCAGTATTTT.

The chain combines TRBV27 with TRBJ2-5; 10 nucleotides agree with TRBD2. The CDR3 spans 15 residues. Germline assignment: CDR1 MNHEY and CDR2 SMNVEV (reference sequence). After removal of 6 bases from V and 2 bases from J, the junction contained 6 bases not matched to a gene. The CDR3: CASRSLAGGQETQYF. The CDR3 DNA reads TGTGCCAGCAGAAGTTTAGCGGGGGGTCAAGAGACCCAGTACTTC.

V gene TRBV10-1 combines with J gene TRBJ1-1; TRBD1 matches at 8 bases. From germline, CDR1 is WNHNN and CDR2 SYGVQD (reference sequence). Trimming removed 7 bases from V and 1 base from J; junction bases left unmatched: 14. The CDR3 length is 17 residues. CDR3: CASIRDRAGTGNTEAFF. CDR3 nucleotide sequence: TGCGCCAGCATACGTGACCGCGCCGGGACAGGGAACACTGAAGCTTTCTTT.

The J gene is TRBJ1-1, the V gene TRBV6-5; D might be TRBD1 (5 bases). Germline lookup yields CDR1 MNHEY and CDR2 SVGAGI. Trimming left V 0 bases short and J 5 bases short, with 10 bases between. This CDR3 has 14 residues. The CDR3 reads CASSYSLGVTEAFF. CDR3 coding DNA: TGTGCCAGCAGTTACTCTTTGGGGGTTACTGAAGCTTTCTTT.

This clone occurred once. V usage is TRBV4-1 and J usage is TRBJ1-4; possibly TRBD1 for D (6 bases). With 4 bases removed from V and 4 bases from J, the gap between germline ends came to 13 bases. Per the germline V gene, CDR1 is MGHRA and CDR2 is YSYEKL. The CDR3 extends over 15 amino acids. CDR3 protein: CASSLPGAGNEKLFF. The CDR3 coding sequence is TGCGCCAGCAGCCTGCCGGGGGCGGGTAATGAAAAACTGTTTTTT.

The chain has TRBV19 and TRBJ2-4, with 8 bases identical to TRBD2. J lost 10 bases, V lost 5 bases, and 10 bases had no gene match. This CDR3 contains 14 residues. Germline-derived CDR1 and CDR2 are LNHDA and SQIVND (reference sequence). CDR3 sequence: CASSVHPGLEIQYF. The CDR3 nucleotides are TGTGCCAGTAGTGTTCATCCGGGACTAGAAATTCAGTACTTC.

The chain employs TRBV5-6 and TRBJ2-7; 7 bases are a match to TRBD2. With 0 bases clipped from V and 7 bases from J, the junction kept 4 bases outside the gene matches. The CDR3 has 13 amino acids. Germline-derived CDR1 and CDR2 are SGHDT and YYEEEE. CDR3 sequence: CASSLGGGGEQYF. The CDR3 region has the DNA TGTGCCAGCAGCTTGGGGGGCGGGGGAGAGCAGTACTTC.